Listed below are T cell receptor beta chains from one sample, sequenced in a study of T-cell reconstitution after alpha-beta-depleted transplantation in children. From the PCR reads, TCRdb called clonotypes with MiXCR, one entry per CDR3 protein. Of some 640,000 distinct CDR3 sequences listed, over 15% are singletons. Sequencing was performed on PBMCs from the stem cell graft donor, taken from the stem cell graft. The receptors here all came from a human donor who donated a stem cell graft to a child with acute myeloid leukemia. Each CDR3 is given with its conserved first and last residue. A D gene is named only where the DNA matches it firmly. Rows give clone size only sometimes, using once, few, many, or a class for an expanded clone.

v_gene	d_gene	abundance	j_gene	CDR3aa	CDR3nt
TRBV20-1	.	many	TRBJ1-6	CSARDPKELAGYNSPLHF	TGCAGTGCTAGAGATCCAAAGGAGTTGGCCGGCTATAATTCACCCCTCCACTTT
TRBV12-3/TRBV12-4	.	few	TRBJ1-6	CASGGLNSPLHF	TGTGCCAGCGGCGGGTTGAATTCACCCCTCCACTTT
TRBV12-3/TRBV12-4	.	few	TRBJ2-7	CASRLQGPYEQYF	TGTGCCAGCAGACTACAAGGGCCCTACGAGCAGTACTTC
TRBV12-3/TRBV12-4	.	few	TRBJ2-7	CASSPGRDEQYF	TGTGCCAGCAGCCCAGGACGGGACGAGCAGTACTTC
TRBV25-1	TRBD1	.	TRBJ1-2	CASSRRQGGNGYTF	TGTGCCAGCAGTCGTCGACAGGGCGGAAATGGCTACACCTTC
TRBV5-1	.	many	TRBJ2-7	CASSQRKGSEQYF	TGCGCCAGCAGCCAAAGAAAGGGGTCCGAGCAGTACTTC
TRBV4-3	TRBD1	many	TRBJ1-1	CASSQGQGRGEAFF	TGCGCCAGCAGCCAAGGACAGGGGCGGGGTGAAGCTTTCTTT
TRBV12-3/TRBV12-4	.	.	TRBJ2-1	CASSAPDKPYNEQFF	TGTGCCAGCAGTGCCCCTGACAAACCTTACAATGAGCAGTTCTTC
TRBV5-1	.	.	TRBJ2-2	CASNDRAGDLNTGELFF	TGCGCCAGCAACGACAGGGCTGGGGACTTGAACACCGGGGAGCTGTTTTTT
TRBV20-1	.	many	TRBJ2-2	CSARDTRGTGELFF	TGCAGTGCTAGGGACACGCGAGGCACCGGGGAGCTGTTTTTT
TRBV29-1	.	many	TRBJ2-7	CSCLASSSYEQYF	TGCAGCTGTTTGGCTTCTAGCTCCTACGAGCAGTACTTC
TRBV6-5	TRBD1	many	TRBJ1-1	CASSSRTGAGITEAFF	TGTGCCAGCAGTTCCCGGACAGGGGCAGGAATCACTGAAGCTTTCTTT
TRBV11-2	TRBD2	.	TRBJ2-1	CASSTRLAGGRSSYNEQFF	TGTGCCAGCAGCACCCGACTAGCGGGGGGACGAAGCTCCTACAATGAGCAGTTCTTC
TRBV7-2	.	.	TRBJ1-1	CASSPNRLEANTEAFF	TGTGCCAGCAGCCCAAACCGTTTGGAGGCCAACACTGAAGCTTTCTTT
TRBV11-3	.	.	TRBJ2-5	CASSLGQQGEGETQYF	TGTGCCAGCAGCCTCGGTCAACAGGGGGAGGGAGAGACCCAGTACTTC
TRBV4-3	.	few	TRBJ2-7	CASSHQVGSSSYEQYF	TGCGCCAGCAGCCACCAGGTCGGGTCGAGCTCCTACGAGCAGTACTTC
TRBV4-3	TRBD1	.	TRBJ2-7	CASSHRTGESYEQYF	TGCGCCAGCAGCCATCGGACAGGCGAATCCTACGAGCAGTACTTC
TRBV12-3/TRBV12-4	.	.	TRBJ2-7	CASTEGPESSYEQYF	TGTGCCAGCACCGAAGGACCCGAGAGCTCCTACGAGCAGTACTTC
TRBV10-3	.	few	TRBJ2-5	CAISESIETQYF	TGTGCCATCAGTGAGTCCATAGAGACCCAGTACTTC
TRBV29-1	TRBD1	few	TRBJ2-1	CSVEGQGQWEQFF	TGCAGCGTTGAAGGACAGGGCCAGTGGGAGCAGTTCTTC
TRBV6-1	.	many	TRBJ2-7	CASSPRLDEQYF	TGTGCCAGCAGTCCCCGACTGGACGAGCAGTACTTC
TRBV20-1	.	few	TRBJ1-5	CSARDRANLYSNQPQHF	TGCAGTGCTAGAGACAGGGCGAACCTGTATAGCAATCAGCCCCAGCATTTT
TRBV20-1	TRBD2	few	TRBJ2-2	CSARRGGLNTGELFF	TGCAGTGCCAGACGCGGGGGGTTAAACACCGGGGAGCTGTTTTTT
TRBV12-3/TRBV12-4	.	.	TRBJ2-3	CASSPGTREYF	TGTGCCAGCAGTCCCGGGACCCGGGAGTATTTT
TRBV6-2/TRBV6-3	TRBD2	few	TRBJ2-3	CASSSTSGGSDTQYF	TGTGCCAGCAGTTCGACTAGCGGGGGATCGGATACGCAGTATTTT
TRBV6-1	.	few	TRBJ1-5	CATGALGNQPQHF	TGTGCCACCGGGGCGCTGGGCAATCAGCCCCAGCATTTT
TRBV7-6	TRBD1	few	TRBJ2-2	CASSSTGGLSTGELFF	TGTGCCAGCAGCTCGACAGGGGGCTTAAGCACCGGGGAGCTGTTTTTT
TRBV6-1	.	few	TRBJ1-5	CASSPSPGVNQPQHF	TGTGCCAGCAGTCCATCCCCAGGGGTAAACCAGCCCCAGCATTTT
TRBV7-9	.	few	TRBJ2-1	CASRLDSSYNEQFF	TGTGCCAGCAGGTTGGACAGCTCCTACAATGAGCAGTTCTTC
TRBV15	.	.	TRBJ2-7	CATSSTYSYEQYF	TGTGCCACCAGCTCTACGTACTCCTACGAGCAGTACTTC
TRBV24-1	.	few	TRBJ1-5	CATSGVQGWPQHF	TGTGCCACCAGTGGGGTACAGGGATGGCCCCAGCATTTT
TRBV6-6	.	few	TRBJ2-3	CASSYARVDTQYF	TGTGCCAGCAGTTACGCCAGGGTAGATACGCAGTATTTT
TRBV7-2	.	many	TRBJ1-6	CASSLRASSYNSPLHF	TGTGCCAGCAGCTTAAGGGCGAGCTCCTATAATTCACCCCTCCACTTT
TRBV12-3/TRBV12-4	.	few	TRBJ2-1	CASSLGAGANNNEQFF	TGTGCCAGCAGTTTAGGGGCGGGGGCCAACAACAATGAGCAGTTCTTC
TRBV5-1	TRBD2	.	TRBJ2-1	CASSLSRLLAGGHNEQFF	TGCGCCAGCAGCTTGAGTCGACTACTAGCGGGGGGACACAATGAGCAGTTCTTC
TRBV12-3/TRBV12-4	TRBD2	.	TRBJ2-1	CASSLHRGGTDDEQFF	TGTGCCAGCAGTTTACACCGGGGGGGCACAGACGATGAGCAGTTCTTC
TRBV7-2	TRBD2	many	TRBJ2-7	CASSLEASGYEQYF	TGTGCCAGCAGCTTAGAAGCTAGCGGCTACGAGCAGTACTTC
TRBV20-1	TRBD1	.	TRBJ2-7	CSARRQGLYEQYF	TGCAGTGCTAGAAGACAGGGGCTCTACGAGCAGTACTTC
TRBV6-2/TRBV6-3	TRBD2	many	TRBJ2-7	CASKSGGTYEQYF	TGTGCCAGCAAGAGCGGGGGAACCTACGAGCAGTACTTC
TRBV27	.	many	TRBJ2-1	CASSFSAADNEQFF	TGTGCCAGCAGTTTCTCCGCGGCTGACAATGAGCAGTTCTTC
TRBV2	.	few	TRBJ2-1	CASRPSPYEQFF	TGTGCCAGCAGACCCAGCCCGTATGAGCAGTTCTTC
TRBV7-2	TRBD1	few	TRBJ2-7	CASSLSLGGPSYEQYF	TGTGCCAGCAGCTTATCTCTAGGGGGCCCCTCCTACGAGCAGTACTTC
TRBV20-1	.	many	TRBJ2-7	CSALGREQYF	TGCAGTGCTCTAGGGCGAGAGCAGTACTTC
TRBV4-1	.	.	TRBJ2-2	CASSQVAYANTGELFF	TGCGCCAGCAGCCAAGTAGCCTACGCGAACACCGGGGAGCTGTTTTTT